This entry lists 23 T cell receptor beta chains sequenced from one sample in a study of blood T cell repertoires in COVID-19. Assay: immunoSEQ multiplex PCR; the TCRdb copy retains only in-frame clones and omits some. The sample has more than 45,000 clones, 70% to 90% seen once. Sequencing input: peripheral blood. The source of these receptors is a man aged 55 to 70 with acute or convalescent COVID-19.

CDR3 sequence (DNA): TGTGCCAGCAGTTACCATCGACGCCCTAGCGGGAGGGGAGATGAGCAGTTCTTC. It encodes CASSYHRRPSGRGDEQFF. This chain uses TRBV6-2 or TRBV6-3 with TRBJ2-1, with 12 bases identical to TRBD2. The germline CDR1 and CDR2 sequences are MNHEY and SVGEGT. Trimming took 2 bases from V and 8 from J; bases not matched to a gene: 13. This CDR3 has 18 residues.

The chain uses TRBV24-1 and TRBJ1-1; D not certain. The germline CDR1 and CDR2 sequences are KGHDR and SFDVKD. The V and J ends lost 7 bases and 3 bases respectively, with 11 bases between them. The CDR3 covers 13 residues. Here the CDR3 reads CATRGEVDTEAFF. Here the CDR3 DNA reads TGTGCCACCAGGGGAGAGGTGGACACTGAAGCTTTCTTT.

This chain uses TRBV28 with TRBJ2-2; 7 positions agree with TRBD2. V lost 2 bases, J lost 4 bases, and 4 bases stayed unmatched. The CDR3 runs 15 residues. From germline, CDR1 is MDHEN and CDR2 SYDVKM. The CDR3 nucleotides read TGTGCCAGCAGTTTAAGTCTAGCGGTCACCGGGGAGCTGTTTTTT. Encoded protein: CASSLSLAVTGELFF.

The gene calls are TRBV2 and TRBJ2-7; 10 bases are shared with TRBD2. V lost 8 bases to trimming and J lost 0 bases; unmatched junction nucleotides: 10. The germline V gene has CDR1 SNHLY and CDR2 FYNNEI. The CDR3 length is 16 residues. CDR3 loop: CASRAGLATFSYEQYF. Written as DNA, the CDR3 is TGTGCCAGCCGGGCGGGACTAGCGACCTTCTCCTACGAGCAGTACTTC.

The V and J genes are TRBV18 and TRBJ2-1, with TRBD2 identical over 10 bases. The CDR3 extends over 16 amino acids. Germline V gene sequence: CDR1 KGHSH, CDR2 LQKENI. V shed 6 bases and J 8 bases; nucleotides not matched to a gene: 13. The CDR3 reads CASSLRTSGAGDEQFF. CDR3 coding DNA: TGTGCCAGCTCGCTAAGAACTAGCGGGGCTGGGGATGAGCAGTTCTTC.

Written as DNA, the CDR3 is TGTGCCAGCAGCGTAGATGGGCCGGAGCAGTACTTC. This encodes CASSVDGPEQYF. This sequence joins TRBV9 and TRBJ2-7; D ambiguous. Germline V gene data show CDR1 as SGDLS and CDR2 as YYNGEE. This CDR3 contains 12 residues. Trimming stripped 0 bases from V and 7 bases from J, with 8 bases between.

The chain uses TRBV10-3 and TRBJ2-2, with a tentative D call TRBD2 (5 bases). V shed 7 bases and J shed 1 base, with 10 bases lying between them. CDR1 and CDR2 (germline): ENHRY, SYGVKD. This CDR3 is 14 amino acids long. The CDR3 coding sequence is TGTGCCATCACCGAGGAGGAGAACACCGGGGAGCTGTTTTTT. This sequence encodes CAITEEENTGELFF.

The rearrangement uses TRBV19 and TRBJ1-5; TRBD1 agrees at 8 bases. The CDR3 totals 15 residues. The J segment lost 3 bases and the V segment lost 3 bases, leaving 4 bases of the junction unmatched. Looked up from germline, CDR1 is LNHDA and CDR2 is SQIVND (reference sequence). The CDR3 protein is CASSIRQGPNQPQHF. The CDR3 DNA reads TGTGCCAGTAGTATCCGACAGGGGCCCAATCAGCCCCAGCATTTT.

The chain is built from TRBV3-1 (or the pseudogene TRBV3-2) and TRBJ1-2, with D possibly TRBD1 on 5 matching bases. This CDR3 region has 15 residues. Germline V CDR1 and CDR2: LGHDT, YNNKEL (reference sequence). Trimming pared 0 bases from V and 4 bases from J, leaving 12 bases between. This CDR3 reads CASSQEGGSSYGYTF. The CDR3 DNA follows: TGTGCCAGCAGCCAAGAGGGGGGATCCTCCTATGGCTACACCTTC.

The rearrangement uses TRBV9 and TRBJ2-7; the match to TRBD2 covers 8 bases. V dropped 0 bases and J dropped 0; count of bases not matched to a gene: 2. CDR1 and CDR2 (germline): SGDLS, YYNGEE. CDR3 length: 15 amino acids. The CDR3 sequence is CASSVESGSSYEQYF. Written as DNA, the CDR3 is TGTGCCAGCAGCGTAGAGAGCGGGAGCTCCTACGAGCAGTACTTC.

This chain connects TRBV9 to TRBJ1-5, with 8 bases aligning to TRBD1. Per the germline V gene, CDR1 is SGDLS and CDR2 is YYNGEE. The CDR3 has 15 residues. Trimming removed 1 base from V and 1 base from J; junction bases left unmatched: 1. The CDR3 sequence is CASSVYRGSNQPQHF. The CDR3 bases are TGTGCCAGCAGCGTATACAGGGGGAGCAATCAGCCCCAGCATTTT.

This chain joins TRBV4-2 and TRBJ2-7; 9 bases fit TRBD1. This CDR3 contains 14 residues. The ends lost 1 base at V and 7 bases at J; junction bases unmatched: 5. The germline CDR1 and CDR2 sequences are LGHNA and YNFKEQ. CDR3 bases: TGTGCCAGCAGCCAAGGGACAGGGGCCTGGGAGCAGTACTTC. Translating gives CASSQGTGAWEQYF.

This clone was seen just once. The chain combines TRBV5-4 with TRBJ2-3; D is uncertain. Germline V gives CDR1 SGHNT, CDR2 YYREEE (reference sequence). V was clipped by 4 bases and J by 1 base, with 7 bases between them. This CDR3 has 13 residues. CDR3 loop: CASSPTRTDTQYF. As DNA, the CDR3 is TGTGCCAGCAGCCCGACTCGCACAGATACGCAGTATTTT. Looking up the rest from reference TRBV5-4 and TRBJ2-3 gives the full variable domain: ETGVTQSPTHLIKTRGQQVTLRCSSQSGHNTVSWYQQALGQGPQFIFQYYREEENGRGNFPPRFSGLQFPNYSSELNVNALELDDSALYLCASSPTRTDTQYFGPGTRLTVL.

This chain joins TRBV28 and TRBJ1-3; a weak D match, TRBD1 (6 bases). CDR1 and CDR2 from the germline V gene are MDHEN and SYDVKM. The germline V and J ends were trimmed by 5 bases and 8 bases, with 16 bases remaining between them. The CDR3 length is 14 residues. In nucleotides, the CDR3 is TGTGCCAGCAGTCTCCAACAGGGATGGGACACCATATATTTT. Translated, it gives CASSLQQGWDTIYF.

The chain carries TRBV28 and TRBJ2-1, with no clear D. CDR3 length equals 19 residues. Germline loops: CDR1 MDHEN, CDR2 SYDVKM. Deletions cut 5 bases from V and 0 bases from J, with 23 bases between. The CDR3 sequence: CASSDFFHTPKSSYNEQFF. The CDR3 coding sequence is TGTGCCAGCAGTGACTTTTTCCACACCCCGAAGAGCTCCTACAATGAGCAGTTCTTC. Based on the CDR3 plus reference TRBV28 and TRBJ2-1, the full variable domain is DVKVTQSSRYLVKRTGEKVFLECVQDMDHENMFWYRQDPGLGLRLIYFSYDVKMKEKGDIPEGYSVSREKKERFSLILESASTNQTSMYLCASSDFFHTPKSSYNEQFFGPGTRLTVL.

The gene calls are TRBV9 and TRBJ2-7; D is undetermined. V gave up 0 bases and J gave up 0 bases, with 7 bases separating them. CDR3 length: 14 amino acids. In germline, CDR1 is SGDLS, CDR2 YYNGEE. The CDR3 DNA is TGTGCCAGCAGCGTAGGTCCGAGCTCCTACGAGCAGTACTTC. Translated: CASSVGPSSYEQYF. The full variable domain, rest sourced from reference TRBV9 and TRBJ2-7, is DSGVTQTPKHLITATGQRVTLRCSPRSGDLSVYWYQQSLDQGLQFLIQYYNGEERAKGNILERFSAQQFPDLHSELNLSSLELGDSALYFCASSVGPSSYEQYFGPGTRLTVT.

The CDR3 here is CASSFGQGQPQHF. DNA for the CDR3: TGTGCCAGCAGTTTTGGACAGGGCCAGCCCCAGCATTTT. The chain carries TRBV6-6 and TRBJ1-5; TRBD1 agrees at 8 bases. V dropped 4 bases and J dropped 7; count of bases not matched to a gene: 3. The CDR3 contains 13 residues. In germline, CDR1 is MNHNY, CDR2 SVGAGI (reference sequence).

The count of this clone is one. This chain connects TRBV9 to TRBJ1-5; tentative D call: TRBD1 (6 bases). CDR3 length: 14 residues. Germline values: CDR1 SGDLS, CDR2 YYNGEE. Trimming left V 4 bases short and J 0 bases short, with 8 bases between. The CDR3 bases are TGTGCCAGCAGCACGGACAGTAGCAATCAGCCCCAGCATTTT. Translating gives CASSTDSSNQPQHF.

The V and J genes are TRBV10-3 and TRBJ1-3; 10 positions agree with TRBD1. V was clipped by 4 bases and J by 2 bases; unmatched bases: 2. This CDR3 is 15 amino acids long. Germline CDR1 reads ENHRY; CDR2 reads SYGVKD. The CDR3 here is CAISVGTGAGNTIYF. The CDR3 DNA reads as TGTGCCATCAGTGTCGGGACAGGGGCTGGAAACACCATATATTTT.

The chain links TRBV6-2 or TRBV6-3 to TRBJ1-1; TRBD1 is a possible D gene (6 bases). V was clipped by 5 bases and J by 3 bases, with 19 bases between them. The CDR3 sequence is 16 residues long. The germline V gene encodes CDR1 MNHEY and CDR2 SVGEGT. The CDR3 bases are TGTGCCAGCAGTCCGTGGTCGAGGGGGTCGGACACTGAAGCTTTCTTT. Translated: CASSPWSRGSDTEAFF.

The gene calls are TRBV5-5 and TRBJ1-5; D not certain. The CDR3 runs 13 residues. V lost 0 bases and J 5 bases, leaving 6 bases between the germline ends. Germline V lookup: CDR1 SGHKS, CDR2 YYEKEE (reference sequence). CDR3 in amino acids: CASSLDSDQPQHF. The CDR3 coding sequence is TGTGCCAGCAGCTTGGACTCCGATCAGCCCCAGCATTTT.

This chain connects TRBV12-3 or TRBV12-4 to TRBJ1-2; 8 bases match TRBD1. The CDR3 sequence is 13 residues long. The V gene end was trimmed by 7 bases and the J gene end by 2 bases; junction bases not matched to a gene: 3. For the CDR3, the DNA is TGTGCCAGCATTAGACAGGGGAACTATGGCTACACCTTC. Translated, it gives CASIRQGNYGYTF.

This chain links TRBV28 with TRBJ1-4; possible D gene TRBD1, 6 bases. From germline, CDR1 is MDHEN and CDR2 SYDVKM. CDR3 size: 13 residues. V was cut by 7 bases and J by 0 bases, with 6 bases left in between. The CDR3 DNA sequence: TGTGCCAGCAAGGGGGCAACTAATGAAAAACTGTTTTTT. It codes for CASKGATNEKLFF. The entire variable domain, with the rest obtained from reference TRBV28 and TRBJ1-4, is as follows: DVKVTQSSRYLVKRTGEKVFLECVQDMDHENMFWYRQDPGLGLRLIYFSYDVKMKEKGDIPEGYSVSREKKERFSLILESASTNQTSMYLCASKGATNEKLFFGSGTQLSVL.